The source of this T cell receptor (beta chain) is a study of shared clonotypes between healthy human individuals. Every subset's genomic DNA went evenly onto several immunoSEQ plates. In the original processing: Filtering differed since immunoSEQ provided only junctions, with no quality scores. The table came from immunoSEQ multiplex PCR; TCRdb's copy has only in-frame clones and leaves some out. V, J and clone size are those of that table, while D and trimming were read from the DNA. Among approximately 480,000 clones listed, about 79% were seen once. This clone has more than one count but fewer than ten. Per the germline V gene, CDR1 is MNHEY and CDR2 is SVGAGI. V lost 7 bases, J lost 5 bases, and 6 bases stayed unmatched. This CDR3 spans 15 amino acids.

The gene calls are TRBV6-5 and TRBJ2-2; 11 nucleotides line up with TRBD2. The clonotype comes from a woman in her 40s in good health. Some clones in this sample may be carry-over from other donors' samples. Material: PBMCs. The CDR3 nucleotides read TGTGCCAGCAATCTAGCGGGAGGTATGACCGGGGAGCTGTTTTTT. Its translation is CASNLAGGMTGELFF.